The entry below gives a single T cell receptor (beta chain) sequence along with its context. The PCR contained 60 Vbeta and 13 Jbeta primers. The method was immunoSEQ multiplex PCR; TCRdb's version includes in-frame clones alone and lacks a portion of them. The data hold some 130,000 clones, with around 79% observed a single time. This entry comes from a study of cytomegalovirus exposure and HLA in healthy donors. V lost 3 bases and J lost 5, with 14 bases in between. In germline, CDR1 is KGHSH, CDR2 LQKENI. The CDR3 has 16 residues. This sequence was found in a woman aged 25 to 39 in good health and CMV-seropositive. The source material was PBMCs. This chain connects TRBV18 to TRBJ1-6, with D hard to call. In DNA form, the CDR3 reads TGTGCCAGCTCACCCCAGAGCCAGGTGAATAATTCACCCCTCCACTTT. Translated: CASSPQSQVNNSPLHF.